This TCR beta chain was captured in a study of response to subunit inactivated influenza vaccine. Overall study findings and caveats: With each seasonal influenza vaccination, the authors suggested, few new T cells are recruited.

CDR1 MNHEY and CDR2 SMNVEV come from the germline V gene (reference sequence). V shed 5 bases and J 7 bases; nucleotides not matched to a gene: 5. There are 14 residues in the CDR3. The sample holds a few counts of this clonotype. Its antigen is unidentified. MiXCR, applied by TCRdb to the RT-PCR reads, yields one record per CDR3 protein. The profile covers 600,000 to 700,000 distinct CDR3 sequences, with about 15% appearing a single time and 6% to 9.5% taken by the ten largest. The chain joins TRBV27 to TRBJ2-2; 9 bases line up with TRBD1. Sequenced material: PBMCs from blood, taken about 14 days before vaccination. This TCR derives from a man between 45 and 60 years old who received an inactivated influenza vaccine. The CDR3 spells CASSPGTGIGELFF. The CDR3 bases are TGTGCCAGCAGTCCCGGGACAGGGATCGGGGAGCTGTTTTTT.